This section outlines one T cell receptor beta chain sequence together with its context. What it recognizes is unknown. CDR3 length equals 13 residues. V was cut by 7 bases and J by 5 bases, with 14 bases left in between. This sample is drawn from a study of T cell responses to AZD1222 COVID-19 vaccine. On the study more broadly: Pooling covered second doses at about 4 or about 12 weeks.

Study-level points and caveats: Seropositive status at baseline applied to only 6 or 7 AZD1222 recipients.

The method was immunoSEQ multiplex PCR; TCRdb's version includes in-frame clones alone and lacks a portion of them. The table shows 100,000 to 150,000 clones, with roughly nine tenths occurring only once. This chain links TRBV12-3 or TRBV12-4 with TRBJ2-5, with D hard to call. This specimen consisted of peripheral blood, obtained on day 0 of AZD1222 vaccination. This clonotype was sampled from an adult in good health. Here the CDR3 DNA reads TGTGCCAGCAATCAAGGGAATGGGGAGACCCAGTACTTC. Residues: CASNQGNGETQYF.